This T cell receptor beta chain appears in the sequencing data of a study of siplizumab effects on memory and regulatory T cells. Points on this clone: Its antigen remains unidentified.

The germline V and J ends were trimmed by 1 base and 4 bases, with 17 bases remaining between them. Germline V CDR1 and CDR2: SGHAT, FQNNGV. This CDR3 spans 18 amino acids. The study's findings and limits: Siplizumab led to significantly less abundant alloreactive sequences that could be traced back to unstimulated CD4+ memory cells. Most proliferating CD4+ or CD8+ clones, roughly 75-96%, had no naive or memory assignment. The apparent diversity of naive T cells exceeded that of memory cells, and naive T cells seemed to make a major contribution to the alloresponse. Most alloreactive clones went unmapped to unstimulated subsets; only a minor fraction mapped.

Sequencing used immunoSEQ multiplex PCR; TCRdb keeps in-frame clones, though not all of them. The sample records about 46,000 clones, approximately 93% being singletons. The sequence was collected from a human donor in good health. This chain connects TRBV11-2 to TRBJ2-6; tentative D call: TRBD1 (5 bases). Sequenced sample: CD8+ T cells sorted from blood. CDR3 sequence: CASSLAGRVWSGANVLTF. The CDR3 DNA is TGTGCCAGCAGCTTAGCCGGCAGGGTGTGGAGCGGGGCCAACGTCCTGACTTTC.